This T cell receptor beta chain came from a study of vaccination and CD4 T cells after COVID-19. The table lists this clonotype with a count of one. Antigen: not known. The Oncomine TCR Beta short-read assay sequenced DNA from cultured CD4+ T cells. Using its own MiXCR run on the PCR reads, TCRdb lists one record per CDR3 protein. This sample has tens of thousands of distinct CDR3 sequences, with roughly 71% found just once. The CDR3 totals 16 residues. Germline V CDR1 and CDR2: SNHLY, FYNNEI. The V and J ends lost 10 bases and 0 bases, in that order; junction bases with no gene match: 14. The treatment was: roughly 11-day PBMC culture with coronavirus spike peptide pools or control peptides (ViraFEST assay). For ViraFEST, peptide pools expanded antigen-specific T cells, after which the TCRs were sequenced.

This TCR derives from a human donor who received a COVID-19 vaccine. The genes are TRBV2 and TRBJ1-2; the match to TRBD1 covers 7 bases. The specimen comprised CD4+ T cells from blood, cultured in vitro, sampled after SARS-CoV-2 vaccination. CDR3 DNA: TGTGCCACTAGGGTGGGACAGAGAGAAGCTAACTATGGCTACACCTTC. It is translated as CATRVGQREANYGYTF. The variable domain in full, completed from reference TRBV2 and TRBJ1-2, reads EPEVTQTPSHQVTQMGQEVILRCVPISNHLYFYWYRQILGQKVEFLVSFYNNEISEKSEIFDDQFSVERPDGSNFTLKIRSTKLEDSAMYFCATRVGQREANYGYTFGSGTRLTVV.